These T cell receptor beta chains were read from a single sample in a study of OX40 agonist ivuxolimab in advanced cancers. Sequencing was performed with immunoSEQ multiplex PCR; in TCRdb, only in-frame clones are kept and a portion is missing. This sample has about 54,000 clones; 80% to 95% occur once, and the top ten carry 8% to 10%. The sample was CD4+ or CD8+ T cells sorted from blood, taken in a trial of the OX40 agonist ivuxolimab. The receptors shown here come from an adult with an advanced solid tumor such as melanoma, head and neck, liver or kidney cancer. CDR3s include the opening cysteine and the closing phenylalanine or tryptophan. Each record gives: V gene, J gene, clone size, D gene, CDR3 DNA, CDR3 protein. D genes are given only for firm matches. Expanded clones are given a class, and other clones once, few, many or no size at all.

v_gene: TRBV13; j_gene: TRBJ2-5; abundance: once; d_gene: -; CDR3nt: TGTGCCAGCAGCCGTACGACAGGCCAAGAGACCCAGTACTTC; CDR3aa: CASSRTTGQETQYF
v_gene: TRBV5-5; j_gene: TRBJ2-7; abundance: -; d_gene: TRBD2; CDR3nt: TGTGCCAGCAGCTCCCCTTGGGCGGGAGGTGACGAGCAGTACTTC; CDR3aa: CASSSPWAGGDEQYF
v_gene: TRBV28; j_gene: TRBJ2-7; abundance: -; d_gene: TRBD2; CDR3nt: TGTGCCAGCAGACTAATAGCGGGAGGGTCCTACGAGCAGTACTTC; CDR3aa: CASRLIAGGSYEQYF
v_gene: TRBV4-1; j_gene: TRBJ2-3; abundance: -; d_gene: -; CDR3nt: TGCGCCAGCAGCCAAGAGGGCCGGGACGGATTCCGCACAGATACGCAGTATTTT; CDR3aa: CASSQEGRDGFRTDTQYF
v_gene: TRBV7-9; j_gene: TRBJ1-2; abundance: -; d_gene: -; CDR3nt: TGTGCCAGCAGCTCTAACGAGGGGGTTTTAGGACCTAACTATGGCTACACCTTC; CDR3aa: CASSSNEGVLGPNYGYTF
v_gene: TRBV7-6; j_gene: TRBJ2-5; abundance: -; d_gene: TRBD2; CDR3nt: TGTGCCAGCAGCTCGAAACCATGGACTAGCGTAATAGAGACCCAGTACTTC; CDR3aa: CASSSKPWTSVIETQYF
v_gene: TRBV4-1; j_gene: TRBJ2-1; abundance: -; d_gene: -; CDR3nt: TGCGCCAGTTCCAGACTGTCGTCCGATGAGCAGTTCTTC; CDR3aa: CASSRLSSDEQFF
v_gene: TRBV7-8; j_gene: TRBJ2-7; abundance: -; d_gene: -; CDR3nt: TGTGCCAGCAGCTCCCGGACCCGCCAGGGGCTTGAGCAGTACTTC; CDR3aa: CASSSRTRQGLEQYF
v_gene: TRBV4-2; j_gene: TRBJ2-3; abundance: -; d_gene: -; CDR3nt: TGTGCCAGCAGCCAAGAGAGCAGTGATAGGTACACAGATACGCAGTATTTT; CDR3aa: CASSQESSDRYTDTQYF
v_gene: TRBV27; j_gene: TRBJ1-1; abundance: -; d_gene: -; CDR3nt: TGTGCCAGCAGTCCGGGACGGAACACTGAAGCTTTCTTT; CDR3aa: CASSPGRNTEAFF
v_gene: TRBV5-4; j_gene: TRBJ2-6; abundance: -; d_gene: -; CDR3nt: TGTGCCAGCAGAGGATTCTCTGGGGCCAACGTCCTGACTTTC; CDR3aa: CASRGFSGANVLTF
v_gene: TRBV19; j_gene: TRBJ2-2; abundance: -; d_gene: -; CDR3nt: TGTGCCAGTAGTGTTTGGACGGGAAACACCGGGGAGCTGTTTTTT; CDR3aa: CASSVWTGNTGELFF
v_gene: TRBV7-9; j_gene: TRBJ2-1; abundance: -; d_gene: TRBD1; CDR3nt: TGTGCCAGCAGCTATGGACAGGGTTGGGATGAGCAGTTCTTC; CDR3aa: CASSYGQGWDEQFF
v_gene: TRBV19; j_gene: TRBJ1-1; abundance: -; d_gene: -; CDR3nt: TGTGCCAGTAGTCCCCGACTTAACACTGAAGCTTTCTTT; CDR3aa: CASSPRLNTEAFF
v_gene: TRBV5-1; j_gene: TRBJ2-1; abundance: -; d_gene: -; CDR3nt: TGCGCCAGCAGCTTAGACAACAATGAGCAGTTCTTC; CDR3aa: CASSLDNNEQFF
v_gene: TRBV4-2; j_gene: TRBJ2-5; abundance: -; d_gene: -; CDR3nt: TGTGCCAGCAGCCAAGATTTGCGGGGTGAGACCCAGTACTTC; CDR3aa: CASSQDLRGETQYF
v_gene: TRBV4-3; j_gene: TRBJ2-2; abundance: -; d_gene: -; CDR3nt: TGCGCCAGCAGCGAAGTACCCGAGCGGCTCCGAAGCCATGGCGGGGAGCTGTTTTTT; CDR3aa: CASSEVPERLRSHGGELFF
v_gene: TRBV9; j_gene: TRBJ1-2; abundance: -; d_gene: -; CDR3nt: TGTGCCAGCAGCGTAACAGGGTTGTACTTGGATGGCTACACCTTC; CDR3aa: CASSVTGLYLDGYTF
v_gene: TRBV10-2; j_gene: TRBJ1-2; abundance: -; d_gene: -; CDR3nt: TGCGCCACCTGGGACGGGGGAGAACCCTTAGGCTACACCTTC; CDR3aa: CATWDGGEPLGYTF
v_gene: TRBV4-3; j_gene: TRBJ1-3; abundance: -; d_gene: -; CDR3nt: TGCGCCAGCAGCCAAGCCTTAATAGGGAGGAGGACAGACGACTCTGGAAACACCATATATTTT; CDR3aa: CASSQALIGRRTDDSGNTIYF
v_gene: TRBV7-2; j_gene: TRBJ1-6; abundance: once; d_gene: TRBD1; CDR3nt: TGTGCCAGCAGCCTCGGGACAGCCTCCTATAATTCACCCCTCCACTTT; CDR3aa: CASSLGTASYNSPLHF
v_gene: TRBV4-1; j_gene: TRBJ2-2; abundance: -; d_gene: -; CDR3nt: TGCGCCAGCAGCCAACGAAGCAGCACCGGGGAGCTGTTTTTT; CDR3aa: CASSQRSSTGELFF
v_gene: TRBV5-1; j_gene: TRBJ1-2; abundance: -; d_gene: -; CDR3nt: TGCGCCAGCAGCTTGGCCGCGGACTATGGCTACACCTTC; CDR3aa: CASSLAADYGYTF
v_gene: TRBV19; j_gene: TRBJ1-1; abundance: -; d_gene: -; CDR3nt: TGTGCCAGTAGCGTGGCGATTCACACTGAAGCTTTCTTT; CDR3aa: CASSVAIHTEAFF
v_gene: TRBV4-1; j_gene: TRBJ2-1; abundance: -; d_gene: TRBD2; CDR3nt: TGCGCCAGCAGCCAAGGCCCGCCCGGGACTAGCGGTAACAATGAGCAGTTCTTC; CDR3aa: CASSQGPPGTSGNNEQFF
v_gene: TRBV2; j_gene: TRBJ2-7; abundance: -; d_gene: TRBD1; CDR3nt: TGTGCCAGCGAAGACAGGGGAGGCCGCTACGAGCAGTACTTC; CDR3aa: CASEDRGGRYEQYF
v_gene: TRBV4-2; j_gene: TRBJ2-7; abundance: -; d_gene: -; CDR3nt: TGTGCCAGCAGCCAAGAGACGGGAGTAGTCGACGAGCAGTACTTC; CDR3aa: CASSQETGVVDEQYF
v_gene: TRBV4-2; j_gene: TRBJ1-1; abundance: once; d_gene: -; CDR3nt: TGTGCCAGCAGCCAAGTTTTGAACACTGAAGCTTTCTTT; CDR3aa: CASSQVLNTEAFF
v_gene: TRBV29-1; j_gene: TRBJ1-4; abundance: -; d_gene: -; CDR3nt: TGCAGCGTTGAAGATCGAAGTGTCCTGTTTTTT; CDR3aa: CSVEDRSVLFF
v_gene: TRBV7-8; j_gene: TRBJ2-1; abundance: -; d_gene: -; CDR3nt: TGTGCCAGCAGATCCCCCCTTCGCGGACCTGAGCAGTTCTTC; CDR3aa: CASRSPLRGPEQFF
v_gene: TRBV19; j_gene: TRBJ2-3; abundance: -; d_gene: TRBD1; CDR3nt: TGTGCCAGTGCCGGTGCCCAGGGGGCCCGTCTAGGTACGCAGTATTTT; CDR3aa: CASAGAQGARLGTQYF
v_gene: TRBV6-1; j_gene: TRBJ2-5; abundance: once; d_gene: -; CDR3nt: TGTGCCAGCAGTGAAAGGTGGGCAGGGCGGGCAGAGACCCAGTACTTC; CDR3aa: CASSERWAGRAETQYF
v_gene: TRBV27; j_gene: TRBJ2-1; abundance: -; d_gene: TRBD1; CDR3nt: TGTGCCAGCAGAGCCGGGACAGGGGAGTATAATGAGCAGTTCTTC; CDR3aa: CASRAGTGEYNEQFF
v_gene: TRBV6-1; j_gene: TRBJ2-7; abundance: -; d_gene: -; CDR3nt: TGTGCCAGCAGTGAAGGCTTTGGGGGTAACTCCTACGAGCAGTACTTC; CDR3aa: CASSEGFGGNSYEQYF
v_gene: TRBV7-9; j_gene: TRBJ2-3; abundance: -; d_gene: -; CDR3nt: TGTGCCAGCAGCTTAGGGATTTCAGCGAACACAGATACGCAGTATTTT; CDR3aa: CASSLGISANTDTQYF
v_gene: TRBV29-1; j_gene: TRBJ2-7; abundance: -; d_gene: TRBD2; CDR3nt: TGCAGCGCCAAACTAGCGGGAGGGACCTACGAGCAGTACTTC; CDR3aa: CSAKLAGGTYEQYF
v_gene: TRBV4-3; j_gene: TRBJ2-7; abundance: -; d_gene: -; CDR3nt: TGCGCCAGCAGCCCGGGTCCTGGACAGTATGGCGAGCAGTACTTC; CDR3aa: CASSPGPGQYGEQYF
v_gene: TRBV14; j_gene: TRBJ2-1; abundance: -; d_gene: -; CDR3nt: TGTGCCAGCGCCCTGTGGGGTTACAATGAGCAGTTCTTC; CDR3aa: CASALWGYNEQFF
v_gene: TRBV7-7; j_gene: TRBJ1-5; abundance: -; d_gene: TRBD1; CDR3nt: TGTGCTAGCAGCTTATCGGTAGAAGGGGGCAGGGAAGGCAATCAGCCCCAGCATTTT; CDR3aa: CASSLSVEGGREGNQPQHF
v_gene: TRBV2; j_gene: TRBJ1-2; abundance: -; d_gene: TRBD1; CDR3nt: TGTGCCAGCAGTGGGGGGACAGCAAGTGGCTACACCTTC; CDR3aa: CASSGGTASGYTF
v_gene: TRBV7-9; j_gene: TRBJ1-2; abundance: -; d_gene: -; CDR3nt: TGTGCCAGCAGTCCGGACGTTGCTAACTATGGCTACACCTTC; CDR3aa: CASSPDVANYGYTF
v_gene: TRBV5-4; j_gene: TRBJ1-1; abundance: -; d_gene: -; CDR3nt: TGTGCCAGCAGTAGGGGGAACACTGAAGCTTTCTTT; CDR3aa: CASSRGNTEAFF
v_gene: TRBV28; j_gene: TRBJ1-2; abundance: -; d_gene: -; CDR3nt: TGTGCCAGCAGTCGATCCGGGACTATTAACTATGGCTACACCTTC; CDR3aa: CASSRSGTINYGYTF
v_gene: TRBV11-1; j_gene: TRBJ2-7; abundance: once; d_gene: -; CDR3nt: TGTGCCAGCAGCACAAAAGGGCCAGCTTACGAGCAGTACTTC; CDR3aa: CASSTKGPAYEQYF
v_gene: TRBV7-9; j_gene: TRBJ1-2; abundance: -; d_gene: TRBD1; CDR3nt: TGTGCCAGCAGCCCAGGGACAGGGTACGGCTACACCTTC; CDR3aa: CASSPGTGYGYTF
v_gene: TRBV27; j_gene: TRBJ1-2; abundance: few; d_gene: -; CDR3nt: TGTGCCAGCAGTCCCATGTTCAGGCCTAACTATGGCTACACCTTC; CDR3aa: CASSPMFRPNYGYTF
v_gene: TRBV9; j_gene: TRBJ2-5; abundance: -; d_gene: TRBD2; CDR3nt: TGTGCCAGCAGCGTGGGACTAGCGGGGGTGGAGACCCAGTACTTC; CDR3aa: CASSVGLAGVETQYF
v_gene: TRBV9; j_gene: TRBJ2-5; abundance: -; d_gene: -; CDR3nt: TGTGCCAGCAGCGTAGGGGGAGTCGAGACCCAGTACTTC; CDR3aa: CASSVGGVETQYF
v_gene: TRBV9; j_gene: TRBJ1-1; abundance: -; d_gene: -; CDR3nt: TGTGCCAGCAGCCTCGGACAGTACACTGAAGCTTTCTTT; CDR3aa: CASSLGQYTEAFF
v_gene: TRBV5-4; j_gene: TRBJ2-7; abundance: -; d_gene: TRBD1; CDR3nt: TGTGCCAGCAGCTTTGGACAGGGTGTGCCCTACGAGCAGTACTTC; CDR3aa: CASSFGQGVPYEQYF
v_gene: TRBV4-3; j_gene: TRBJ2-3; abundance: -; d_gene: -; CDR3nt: TGCGCCAGCAGCCAAGAGGTTCTCAATGCGCAGTATTTT; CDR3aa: CASSQEVLNAQYF
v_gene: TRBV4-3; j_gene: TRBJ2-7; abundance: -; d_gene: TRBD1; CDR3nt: TGCGCCAGCAGCCAAGACGGACAGGGTTTCTACGAGCAGTACTTC; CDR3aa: CASSQDGQGFYEQYF
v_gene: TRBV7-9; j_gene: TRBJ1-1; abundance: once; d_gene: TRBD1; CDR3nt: TGTGCCAGCAGCCGTCCCGGGACAGGGATGAACACTGAAGCTTTCTTT; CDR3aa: CASSRPGTGMNTEAFF
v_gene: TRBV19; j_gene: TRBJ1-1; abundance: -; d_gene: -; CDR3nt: TGTGCCAGTAGTCCCGGGCGGCAGATGAACACTGAAGCTTTCTTT; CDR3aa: CASSPGRQMNTEAFF
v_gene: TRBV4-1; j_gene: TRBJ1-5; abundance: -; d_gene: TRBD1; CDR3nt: TGCGCCAGCAGCCCCTCTTGGACAGGGAGGGTTGATAGCAATCAGCCCCAGCATTTT; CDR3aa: CASSPSWTGRVDSNQPQHF
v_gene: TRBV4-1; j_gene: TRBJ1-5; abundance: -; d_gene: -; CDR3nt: TGCGCCAGCAGCCTTCAAAAGCATCAGCCCCAGCATTTT; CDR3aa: CASSLQKHQPQHF
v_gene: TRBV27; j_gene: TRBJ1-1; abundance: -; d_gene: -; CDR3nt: TGTGCCAGCAGTTTTCCTGGAGCTGAAGCTTTCTTT; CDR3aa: CASSFPGAEAFF
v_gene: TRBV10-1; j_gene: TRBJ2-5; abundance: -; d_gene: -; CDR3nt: TGCGCCAGCAGTCAGGGGGAGACCCAGTACTTC; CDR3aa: CASSQGETQYF